Below are 5 T cell receptor beta chains sequenced from a single sample in a study of beta chain features in type 1 diabetes. Every bit of the isolated RNA underwent reverse transcription, so sequencing read expressed TCRB transcripts. TCRdb's copy holds only in-frame clones and misses some; the assay was immunoSEQ multiplex PCR. The sample includes 250,000 to 400,000 clones, 13% to 15% of them seen just once. Sequencing was performed on central memory CD4+ T cells from blood. The source is a man younger than 40 in good health.

This clone was seen a handful of times. V usage is TRBV5-1 and J usage is TRBJ2-2, with TRBD2 identical over 7 bases. V lost 3 bases to trimming and J lost 5 bases; unmatched junction nucleotides: 4. This CDR3 is built from 14 residues. Per germline, CDR1 SGHRS and CDR2 YFSETQ. This CDR3 is CASSYEAGTGELFF. The CDR3, as DNA: TGCGCCAGCAGCTACGAAGCGGGGACCGGGGAGCTGTTTTTT. Variable domain in full (rest from reference TRBV5-1 and TRBJ2-2): KAGVTQTPRYLIKTRGQQVTLSCSPISGHRSVSWYQQTPGQGLQFLFEYFSETQRNKGNFPGRFSGRQFSNSRSEMNVSTLELGDSALYLCASSYEAGTGELFFGEGSRLTVL.

This clone was recorded a few times. This chain connects TRBV7-9 to TRBJ2-7, with 9 bases that match TRBD2. Germline assignment: CDR1 SEHNR and CDR2 FQNEAQ (reference sequence). The junction had 8 bases not matched to a gene; V was cut back by 5 bases and J by 9 bases. CDR3 length equals 13 residues. CDR3 protein: CASSPQGLARQYV. CDR3 coding DNA: TGTGCCAGCAGCCCCCAGGGACTAGCTCGGCAGTACGTC.

To note about this clone: Within the sample, other DNA sequences also encode this same CDR3. V and J are TRBV7-2 and TRBJ2-1, with TRBD1 as a possible D gene (6 bases). Germline V gene sequence: CDR1 SGHTA, CDR2 FQGNSA. This CDR3 has 15 amino acids. Deletions cut 5 bases from V and 0 bases from J, with 11 bases between. CDR3 amino acids: CASSAQGISYNEQFF. For the CDR3, the DNA is TGTGCCAGCAGCGCACAGGGTATCTCCTACAATGAGCAGTTCTTC.

A few counts support this clone. The V call is TRBV19, the J call TRBJ2-1, with D possibly being TRBD1 (7 bases). V was pared by 6 bases and J by 5 bases, with 14 bases between. The germline gives CDR1 LNHDA, CDR2 SQIVND (reference sequence). This CDR3 spans 14 amino acids. CDR3 protein: CASRRQGGNNEQFF. CDR3 coding DNA: TGTGCCAGTAGACGTCAGGGGGGAAACAATGAGCAGTTCTTC.

This clone turned up a few times. CDR3 in amino acids: CASSHARRTEEETQYF. CDR3 in DNA: TGCGCCAGCAGCCATGCAAGAAGGACAGAAGAAGAGACCCAGTACTTC. The rearrangement uses TRBV4-1 and TRBJ2-5, with a tentative D call TRBD1 (6 bases). Germline values: CDR1 MGHRA, CDR2 YSYEKL. This CDR3 spans 16 amino acids. V was clipped by 3 bases and J by 3 bases, with 17 bases between them.